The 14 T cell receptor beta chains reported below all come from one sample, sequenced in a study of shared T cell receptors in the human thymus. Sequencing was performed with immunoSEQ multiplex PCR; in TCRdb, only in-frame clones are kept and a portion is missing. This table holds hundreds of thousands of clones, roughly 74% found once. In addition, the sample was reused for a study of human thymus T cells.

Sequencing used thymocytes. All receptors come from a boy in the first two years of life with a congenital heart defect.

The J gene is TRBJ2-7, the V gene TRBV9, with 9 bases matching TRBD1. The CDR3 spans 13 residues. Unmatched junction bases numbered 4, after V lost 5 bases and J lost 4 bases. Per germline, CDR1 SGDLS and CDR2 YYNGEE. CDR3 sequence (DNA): TGTGCCAGCAGTGCGGACAGGGGTTACGAGCAGTACTTC. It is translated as CASSADRGYEQYF. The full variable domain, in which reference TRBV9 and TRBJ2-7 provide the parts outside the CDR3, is DSGVTQTPKHLITATGQRVTLRCSPRSGDLSVYWYQQSLDQGLQFLIQYYNGEERAKGNILERFSAQQFPDLHSELNLSSLELGDSALYFCASSADRGYEQYFGPGTRLTVT.

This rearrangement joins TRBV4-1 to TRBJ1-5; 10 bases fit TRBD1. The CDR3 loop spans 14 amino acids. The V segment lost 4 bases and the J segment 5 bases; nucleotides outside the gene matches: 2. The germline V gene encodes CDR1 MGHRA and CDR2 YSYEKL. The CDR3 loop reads CASSLDRGDQPQHF. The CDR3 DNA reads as TGCGCCAGCAGCCTGGACAGGGGGGATCAGCCCCAGCATTTT.

In nucleotides, the CDR3 is TGTGCCAGAGCCAGAGGACACCGGAACACTGAAGCTTTCTTT. This translates into CARARGHRNTEAFF. The chain carries TRBV27 and TRBJ1-1, with a tentative D call TRBD1 (5 bases). The CDR3 has 14 residues. V dropped 9 bases and J dropped 1 base, with 15 bases sitting between them. Germline CDR1 reads MNHEY; CDR2 reads SMNVEV (reference sequence).

The CDR3 nucleotides are TGTGCCAGCTCACCTCGGACTCAATATGGCTACACCTTC. It translates to CASSPRTQYGYTF. This sequence joins TRBV18 and TRBJ1-2; the D is unclear. The CDR3 is 13 amino acids. Trimming cost V 3 bases and J 5 bases, with 10 bases left between them. Germline CDR1 reads KGHSH; CDR2 reads LQKENI.

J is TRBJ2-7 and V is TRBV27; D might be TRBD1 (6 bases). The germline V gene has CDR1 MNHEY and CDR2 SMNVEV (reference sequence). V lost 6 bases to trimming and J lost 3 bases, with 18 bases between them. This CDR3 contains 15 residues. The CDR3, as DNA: TGTGCCAGCAGCGCCTCCCCAGGGGACCTCTACGAGCAGTACTTC. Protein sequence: CASSASPGDLYEQYF.

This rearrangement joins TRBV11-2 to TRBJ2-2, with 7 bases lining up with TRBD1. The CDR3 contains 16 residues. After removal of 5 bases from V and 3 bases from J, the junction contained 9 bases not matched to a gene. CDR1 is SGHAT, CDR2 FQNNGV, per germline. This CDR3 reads CASSLGDSPHTGELFF. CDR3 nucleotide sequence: TGTGCCAGCAGCCTAGGGGACAGCCCCCACACCGGGGAGCTGTTTTTT.

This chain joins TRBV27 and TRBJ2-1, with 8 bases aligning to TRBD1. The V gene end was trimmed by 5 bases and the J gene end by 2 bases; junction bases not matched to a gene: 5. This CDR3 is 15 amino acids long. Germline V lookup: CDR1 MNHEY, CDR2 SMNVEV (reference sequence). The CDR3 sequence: CASSPSGQAYNEQFF. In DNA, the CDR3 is TGTGCCAGCAGTCCTTCGGGACAGGCCTACAATGAGCAGTTCTTC.

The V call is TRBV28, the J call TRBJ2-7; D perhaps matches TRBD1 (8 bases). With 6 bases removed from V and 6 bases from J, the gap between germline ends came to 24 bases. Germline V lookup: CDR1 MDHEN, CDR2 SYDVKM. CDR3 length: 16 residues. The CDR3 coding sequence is TGTGCCAGCAGGCGTACCGGACAGGGAGGGGCCTCCGAGCAGTACTTC. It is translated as CASRRTGQGGASEQYF.

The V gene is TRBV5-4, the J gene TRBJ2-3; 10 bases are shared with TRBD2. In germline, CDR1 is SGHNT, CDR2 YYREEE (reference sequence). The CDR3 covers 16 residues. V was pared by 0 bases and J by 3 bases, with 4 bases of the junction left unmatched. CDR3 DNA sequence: TGTGCCAGCAGCTTGGATCTAGCGGGAGTGACAGATACGCAGTATTTT. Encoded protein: CASSLDLAGVTDTQYF.

This CDR3 reads CAILDPNYGYTF. The CDR3 DNA reads as TGTGCCATCCTAGATCCTAACTATGGCTACACCTTC. The gene calls are TRBV10-3 and TRBJ1-2, with D hard to call. Germline V gene lookup returns CDR1 ENHRY and CDR2 SYGVKD. V gave up 8 bases and J gave up 0 bases, with 7 bases separating them. CDR3 length: 12 residues.

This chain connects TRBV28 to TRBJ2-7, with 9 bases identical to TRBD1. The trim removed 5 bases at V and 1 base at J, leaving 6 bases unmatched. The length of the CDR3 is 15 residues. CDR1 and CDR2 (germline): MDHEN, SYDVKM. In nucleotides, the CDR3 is TGTGCCAGCAGTATCGGGACAGGGTGGTCCTACGAGCAGTACTTC. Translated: CASSIGTGWSYEQYF.

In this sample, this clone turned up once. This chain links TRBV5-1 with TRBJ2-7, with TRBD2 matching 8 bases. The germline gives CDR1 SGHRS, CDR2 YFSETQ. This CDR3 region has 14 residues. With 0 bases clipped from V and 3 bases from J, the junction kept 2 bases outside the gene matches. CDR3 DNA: TGCGCCAGCAGCTTGGAACGGGGGGGCTACGAGCAGTACTTC. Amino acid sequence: CASSLERGGYEQYF.

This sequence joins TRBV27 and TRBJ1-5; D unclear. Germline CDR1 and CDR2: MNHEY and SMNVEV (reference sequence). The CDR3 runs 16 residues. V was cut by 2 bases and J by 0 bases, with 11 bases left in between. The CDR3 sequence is CASSLIGGDSNQPQHF. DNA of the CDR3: TGTGCCAGCAGTTTAATCGGCGGGGATAGCAATCAGCCCCAGCATTTT.

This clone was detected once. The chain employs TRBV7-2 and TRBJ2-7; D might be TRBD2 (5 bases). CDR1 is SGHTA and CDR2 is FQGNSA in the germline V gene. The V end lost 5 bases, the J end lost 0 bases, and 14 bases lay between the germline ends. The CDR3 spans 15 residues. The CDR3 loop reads CASSPGIPSSYEQYF. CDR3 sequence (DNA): TGTGCCAGCAGCCCCGGGATACCCAGCTCCTACGAGCAGTACTTC.